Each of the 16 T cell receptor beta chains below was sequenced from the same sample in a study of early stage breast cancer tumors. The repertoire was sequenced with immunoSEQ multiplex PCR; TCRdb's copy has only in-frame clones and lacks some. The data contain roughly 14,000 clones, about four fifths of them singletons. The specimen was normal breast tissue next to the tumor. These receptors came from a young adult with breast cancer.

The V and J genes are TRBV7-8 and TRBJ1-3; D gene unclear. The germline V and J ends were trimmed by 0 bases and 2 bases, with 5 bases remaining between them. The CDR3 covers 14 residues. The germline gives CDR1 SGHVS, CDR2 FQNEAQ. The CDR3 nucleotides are TGTGCCAGCAGCTTAGCACAGACTGGAAACACCATATATTTT. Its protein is CASSLAQTGNTIYF. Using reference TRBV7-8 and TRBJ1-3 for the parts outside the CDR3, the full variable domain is GAGVSQSPRYKVAKRGQDVALRCDPISGHVSLFWYQQALGQGPEFLTYFQNEAQLDKSGLPSDRFFAERPEGSVSTLKIQRTQQEDSAVYLCASSLAQTGNTIYFGEGSWLTVV.

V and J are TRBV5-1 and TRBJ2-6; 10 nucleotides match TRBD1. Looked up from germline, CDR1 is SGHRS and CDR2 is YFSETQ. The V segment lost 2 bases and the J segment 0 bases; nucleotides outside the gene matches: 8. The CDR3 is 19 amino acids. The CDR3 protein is CASSFPPGQGSSGANVLTF. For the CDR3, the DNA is TGCGCCAGCAGCTTCCCCCCGGGACAGGGGAGCTCTGGGGCCAACGTCCTGACTTTC.

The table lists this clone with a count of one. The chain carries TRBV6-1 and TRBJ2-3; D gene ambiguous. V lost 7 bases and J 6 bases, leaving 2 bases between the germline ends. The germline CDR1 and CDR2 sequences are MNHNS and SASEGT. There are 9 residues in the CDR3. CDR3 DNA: TGTGCCAGCAAGGATACGCAGTATTTT. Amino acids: CASKDTQYF.

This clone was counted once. The CDR3 region is CASSGLGTANEKLFF. The CDR3 DNA follows: TGTGCCAGTAGTGGCCTCGGGACGGCTAATGAAAAACTGTTTTTT. J is TRBJ1-4 and V is TRBV19; tentatively, D is TRBD1 (5 bases). Germline V lookup: CDR1 LNHDA, CDR2 SQIVND (reference sequence). Trimming removed 5 bases from V and 3 bases from J, with 13 bases in between. This CDR3 has 15 amino acids.

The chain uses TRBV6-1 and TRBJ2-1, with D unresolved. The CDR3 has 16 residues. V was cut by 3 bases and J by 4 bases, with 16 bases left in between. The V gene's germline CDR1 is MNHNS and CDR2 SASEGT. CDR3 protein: CASSEVRQAPYNEQFF. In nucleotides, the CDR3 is TGTGCCAGCAGTGAGGTCCGGCAGGCCCCATACAATGAGCAGTTCTTC.

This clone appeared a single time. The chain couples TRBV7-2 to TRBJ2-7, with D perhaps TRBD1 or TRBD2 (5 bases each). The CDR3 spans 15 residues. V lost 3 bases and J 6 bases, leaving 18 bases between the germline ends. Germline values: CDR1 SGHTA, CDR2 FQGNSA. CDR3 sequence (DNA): TGTGCCAGCAGCTTGCAAGTGGGGCCGGCGGGCGAGCAGTACTTC. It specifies CASSLQVGPAGEQYF.

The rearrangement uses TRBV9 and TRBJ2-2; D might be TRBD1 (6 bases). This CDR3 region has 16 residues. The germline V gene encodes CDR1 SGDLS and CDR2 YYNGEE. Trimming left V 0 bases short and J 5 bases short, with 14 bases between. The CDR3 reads CASSVAYRERTGELFF. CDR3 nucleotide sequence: TGTGCCAGCAGCGTAGCTTACAGGGAGCGAACCGGGGAGCTGTTTTTT.

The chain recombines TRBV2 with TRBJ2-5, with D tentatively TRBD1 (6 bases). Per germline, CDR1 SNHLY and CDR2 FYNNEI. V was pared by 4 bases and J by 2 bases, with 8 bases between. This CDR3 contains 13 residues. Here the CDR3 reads CASSGDKQETQYF. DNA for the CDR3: TGTGCCAGCAGTGGGGACAAACAAGAGACCCAGTACTTC.

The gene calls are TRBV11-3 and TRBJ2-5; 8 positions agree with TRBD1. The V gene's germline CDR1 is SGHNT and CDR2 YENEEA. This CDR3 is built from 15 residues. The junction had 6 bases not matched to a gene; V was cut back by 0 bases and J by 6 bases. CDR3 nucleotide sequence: TGTGCCAGCAGCTTAGATTCTCAGGGGGCCCAGACCCAGTACTTC. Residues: CASSLDSQGAQTQYF.

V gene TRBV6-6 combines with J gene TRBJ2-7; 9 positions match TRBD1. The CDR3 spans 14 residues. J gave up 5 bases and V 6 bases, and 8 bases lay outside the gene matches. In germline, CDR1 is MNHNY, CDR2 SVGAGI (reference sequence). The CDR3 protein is CASRQGAPTHEQYF. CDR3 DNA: TGTGCCAGCAGACAGGGGGCTCCTACCCACGAGCAGTACTTC.

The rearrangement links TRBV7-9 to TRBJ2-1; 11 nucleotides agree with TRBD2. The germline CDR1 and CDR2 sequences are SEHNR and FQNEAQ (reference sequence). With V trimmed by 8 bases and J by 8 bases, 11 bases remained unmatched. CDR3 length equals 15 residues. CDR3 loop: CASYLPGLAVDEQFF. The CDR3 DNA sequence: TGTGCCAGCTACTTACCGGGACTAGCGGTCGATGAGCAGTTCTTC.

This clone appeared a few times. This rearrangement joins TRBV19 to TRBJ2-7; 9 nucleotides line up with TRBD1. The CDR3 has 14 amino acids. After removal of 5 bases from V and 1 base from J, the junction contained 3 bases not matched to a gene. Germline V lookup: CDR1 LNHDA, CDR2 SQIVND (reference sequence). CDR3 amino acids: CASSAGTGSYEQYF. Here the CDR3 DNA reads TGTGCCAGTAGTGCAGGGACAGGGTCCTACGAGCAGTACTTC.

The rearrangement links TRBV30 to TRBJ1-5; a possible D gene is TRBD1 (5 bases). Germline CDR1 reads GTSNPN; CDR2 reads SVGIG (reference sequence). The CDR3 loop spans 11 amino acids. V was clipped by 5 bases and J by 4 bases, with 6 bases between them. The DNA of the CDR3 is TGTGCCTGGGGACAAAATCAGCCCCAGCATTTT. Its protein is CAWGQNQPQHF.

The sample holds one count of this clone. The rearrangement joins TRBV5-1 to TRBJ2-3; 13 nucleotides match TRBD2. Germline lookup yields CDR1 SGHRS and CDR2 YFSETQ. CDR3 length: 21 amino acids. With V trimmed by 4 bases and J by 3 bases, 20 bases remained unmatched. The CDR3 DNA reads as TGCGCCAGCAGCCCGGTTAGGTCCTACGGACTAGCGGGAGAAGGAACAGATACGCAGTATTTT. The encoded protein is CASSPVRSYGLAGEGTDTQYF. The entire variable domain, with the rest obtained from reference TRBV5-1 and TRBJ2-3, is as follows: KAGVTQTPRYLIKTRGQQVTLSCSPISGHRSVSWYQQTPGQGLQFLFEYFSETQRNKGNFPGRFSGRQFSNSRSEMNVSTLELGDSALYLCASSPVRSYGLAGEGTDTQYFGPGTRLTVL.

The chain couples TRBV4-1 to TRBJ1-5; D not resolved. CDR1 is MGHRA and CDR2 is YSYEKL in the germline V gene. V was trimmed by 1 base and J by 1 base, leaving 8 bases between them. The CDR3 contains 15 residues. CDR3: CASSQGSGSNQPQHF. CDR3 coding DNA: TGCGCCAGCAGCCAAGGGAGTGGGAGCAATCAGCCCCAGCATTTT.

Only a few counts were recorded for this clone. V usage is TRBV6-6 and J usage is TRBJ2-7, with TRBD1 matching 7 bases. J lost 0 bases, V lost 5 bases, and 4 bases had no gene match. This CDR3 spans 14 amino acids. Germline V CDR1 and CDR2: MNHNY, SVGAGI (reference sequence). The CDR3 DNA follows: TGTGCCAGCAGTCGTGGGGACAGCTCCTACGAGCAGTACTTC. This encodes CASSRGDSSYEQYF.